The 12 T cell receptor beta chains below were found in one sample sequenced in a study of blood T cells in healthy people across ages. Alongside a J-beta primer mix, a sample-barcoded 5' primer served in a second PCR lasting about 7 to 12 cycles. TCRdb re-analysed the 5' RACE reads in MiXCR, keeping a single row per CDR3 protein. The sample yields about 970,000 distinct CDR3 sequences, approximately 50% seen once. The material sequenced was blood. The receptors here all came from a woman aged 55-75 years in good health.

The genes are TRBV20-1 and TRBJ2-3; D call uncertain. Germline lookup yields CDR1 DFQATT and CDR2 SNEGSKA (reference sequence). Trimming removed 2 bases at V and 2 bases at J, with 14 bases between. The length of the CDR3 is 15 residues. The DNA for the CDR3 is TGCAGTGCTAGACCCCCTGTAAGAGTCACAGATACGCAGTATTTT. Translated: CSARPPVRVTDTQYF.

The CDR3 coding sequence is TGCAGTGTCCAAGGTGGCGCGGGGGAAGAGACCCAGTACTTC. This gives the protein CSVQGGAGEETQYF. The V and J genes are TRBV20-1 and TRBJ2-5, with 7 bases aligning to TRBD2. V lost 7 bases, J lost 3 bases, and 11 bases stayed unmatched. CDR1 and CDR2 (germline): DFQATT, SNEGSKA (reference sequence). CDR3 length equals 14 residues.

This clonotype was seen more than once but under ten times. The CDR3 spells CASSATGDSYEQYF. CDR3 coding DNA: TGCGCCAGCAGCGCGACAGGGGACAGCTACGAGCAGTACTTC. This rearrangement joins TRBV10-2 to TRBJ2-7, with 8 bases identical to TRBD1. Germline values: CDR1 WSHSY, CDR2 SAAADI. The CDR3 has 14 residues. The J segment lost 3 bases and the V segment lost 6 bases, leaving 7 bases of the junction unmatched.

The genes are TRBV11-2 and TRBJ2-1; D possibly corresponds to TRBD1 (6 bases). Trimming cost V 6 bases and J 7 bases, with 22 bases left between them. The CDR3 spans 16 residues. The germline V gene encodes CDR1 SGHAT and CDR2 FQNNGV. CDR3 nucleotide sequence: TGTGCCAGCAGATTTGGGGCCGGGACACGGCCAAATGAGCAGTTCTTC. It encodes CASRFGAGTRPNEQFF.

This clonotype appeared once. The genes are TRBV4-2 and TRBJ1-1; D unclear. The V gene lost 1 base and the J gene lost 0 bases, with 9 bases spanning the gap. Germline CDR1 and CDR2: LGHNA and YNFKEQ. The CDR3 is made up of 15 amino acids. DNA for the CDR3: TGTGCCAGCAGCCAAGGGGAAGGGATGAACACTGAAGCTTTCTTT. Its translation: CASSQGEGMNTEAFF.

This chain links TRBV5-5 with TRBJ2-1; 10 bases line up with TRBD2. The CDR3 runs 14 residues. V trimming: 6 bases; J trimming: 8 bases; junction bases outside the gene matches: 8. Germline-derived CDR1 and CDR2 are SGHKS and YYEKEE (reference sequence). CDR3 in DNA: TGTGCCAGCAACAAGCGGGAGGGCCCCCATGAGCAGTTCTTC. Translated, it gives CASNKREGPHEQFF.

J is TRBJ2-5 and V is TRBV2; possibly TRBD1 or TRBD2 for D (6 bases each). V lost 8 bases and J lost 1, with 26 bases in between. The CDR3 runs 18 residues. Per germline, CDR1 SNHLY and CDR2 FYNNEI. CDR3 sequence: CASREPGQGPSVQETQYF. DNA of the CDR3: TGTGCCAGCCGCGAACCGGGACAAGGACCTAGCGTCCAAGAGACCCAGTACTTC.

The rearrangement joins TRBV6-5 to TRBJ1-4; 10 nucleotides agree with TRBD1. This CDR3 has 15 amino acids. V shed 2 bases and J 5 bases; nucleotides not matched to a gene: 2. The V gene's germline CDR1 is MNHEY and CDR2 SVGAGI. CDR3 loop: CASSYVGQGNEKLFF. The CDR3 nucleotides are TGTGCCAGCAGTTACGTGGGACAGGGGAATGAAAAACTGTTTTTT.

About this clonotype: A much larger clone lies a single base off, so this may be a read error. The chain is built from TRBV5-1 and TRBJ2-1; 7 bases match TRBD1. Germline CDR1 is SGHRS and CDR2 is YFSETQ. The CDR3 covers 16 residues. CDR3 nucleotides: TGCGTCAGCAGCCAGGACAGGCTTAGCAGGAGAGATGAGCAGTTCTTC. The encoded protein is CVSSQDRLSRRDEQFF.

The genes are TRBV12-3 or TRBV12-4 and TRBJ2-2, with a tentative D call TRBD2 (5 bases). The CDR3 consists of 14 residues. Deletions cut 8 bases from V and 0 bases from J, with 10 bases between. The CDR3: CASRAGANTGELFF. In DNA form, the CDR3 reads TGTGCCAGCCGGGCGGGCGCGAACACCGGGGAGCTGTTTTTT.

V gene TRBV20-1 combines with J gene TRBJ2-5; the D is unclear. Trimming took off 1 base at V and 2 bases at J, with 11 bases between the two ends. The CDR3 spans 14 residues. CDR1 DFQATT and CDR2 SNEGSKA come from the germline V gene (reference sequence). The CDR3 nucleotides read TGCAGTGCTAGAGGCCACGGGTTGCAAGAGACCCAGTACTTC. Protein sequence: CSARGHGLQETQYF.

The rearrangement links TRBV4-1 to TRBJ2-6, with 7 bases that match TRBD1. The CDR3 runs 17 residues. The V gene end was trimmed by 6 bases and the J gene end by 2 bases; junction bases not matched to a gene: 10. Looked up from germline, CDR1 is MGHRA and CDR2 is YSYEKL. This CDR3 is CASREPGQSPGANVLTF. The CDR3 region has the DNA TGCGCCAGCAGGGAGCCGGGACAGAGCCCTGGGGCCAACGTCCTGACTTTC.